A single TCR beta chain is shown here with its context. Its target is not known. CDR3 length: 15 amino acids. Germline CDR1 SEHNR, CDR2 FQNEAQ (reference sequence). The data were obtained in a study of monozygotic twins with inflammatory bowel disease. Whole-study findings and limits: With others, IBD patients shared fewer clonotypes than healthy twins did, especially with disease activity.

TCRdb reanalyzed the 5' RACE reads and collapses them to one entry per CDR3 protein, without DNA. This sample lists 110,000 to 150,000 distinct CDR3 sequences; its ten largest clones have around 1.2%. This clonotype originated in a human donor with ulcerative colitis or Crohn's disease, or a healthy co-twin of an affected twin (not recorded which). The rearrangement joins TRBV7-9 to TRBJ2-2; as DNA is missing, the TRBD1 call by TCRdb cannot be tested. Sequencing input: blood. CDR3 region: CASTVGQENTGELFF. Filled out from reference TRBV7-9 and TRBJ2-2, the complete variable domain reads DTGVSQNPRHKITKRGQNVTFRCDPISEHNRLYWYRQTLGQGPEFLTYFQNEAQLEKSRLLSDRFSAERPKGSFSTLEIQRTEQGDSAMYLCASTVGQENTGELFFGEGSRLTVL.